This TCR beta chain was sequenced in a study of blood T cell repertoires in COVID-19. TCRdb's table, derived via immunoSEQ multiplex PCR, lists solely in-frame clones and lacks some. The table records about 250,000 clones, around 88% of them present only once. Germline trimming cut 6 bases from V and 3 bases from J; bases unmatched to any gene: 3. CDR1 MNHEY and CDR2 SVGAGI come from the germline V gene. This CDR3 has 13 residues. The receptor was isolated from a man at least 80 years old with acute or convalescent COVID-19. This chain uses TRBV6-5 with TRBJ1-2; 8 bases map to TRBD1. Input material: peripheral blood. CDR3 loop: CASSSGQDYGYTF. CDR3 DNA: TGTGCCAGCAGCTCGGGACAGGACTATGGCTACACCTTC.